This is a list of T cell receptor beta chains from one sample in a study of blood T cell repertoires in COVID-19. The protocol was immunoSEQ multiplex PCR, while the TCRdb copy is restricted to in-frame clones and leaves out a portion. The sample yields around 100,000 clones, approximately 86% seen once. The source material was peripheral blood. Every receptor here comes from a human donor in a cohort sampled during active COVID-19. Each CDR3 is given with its conserved first and last residue. Fields, in order: clone size, V gene, D gene, J gene, CDR3 protein, CDR3 DNA. A D gene is named only where the DNA matches it firmly. Expanded clones are given a class, and other clones once, few, many or no size at all.

clone_size: .; v_call: TRBV10-2; d_call: .; j_call: TRBJ1-5; cdr3_aa: CASSESGRNQPQHF; cdr3_nt: TGCGCCAGCAGTGAGTCGGGGAGAAATCAGCCCCAGCATTTT
clone_size: .; v_call: TRBV9; d_call: .; j_call: TRBJ1-5; cdr3_aa: CASSVDQKYQPQHF; cdr3_nt: TGTGCCAGCAGCGTAGACCAGAAGTATCAGCCCCAGCATTTT
clone_size: .; v_call: TRBV4-2; d_call: .; j_call: TRBJ2-6; cdr3_aa: CASSQALGQGGVGANVLTF; cdr3_nt: TGTGCCAGCAGCCAAGCCCTAGGACAGGGAGGGGTTGGGGCCAACGTCCTGACTTTC
clone_size: many; v_call: TRBV2; d_call: .; j_call: TRBJ2-7; cdr3_aa: CASSVTRSFSYEQYF; cdr3_nt: TGTGCCAGCAGTGTAACCAGGTCTTTCTCCTACGAGCAGTACTTC
clone_size: .; v_call: TRBV18; d_call: .; j_call: TRBJ2-2; cdr3_aa: CASSPPAGTGELFF; cdr3_nt: TGTGCCAGCTCACCCCCAGCAGGGACCGGGGAGCTGTTTTTT
clone_size: once; v_call: TRBV3-1/TRBV3-2; d_call: .; j_call: TRBJ1-1; cdr3_aa: CASSQVQVRNTEAFF; cdr3_nt: TGTGCCAGCAGCCAAGTACAGGTCCGGAACACTGAAGCTTTCTTT
clone_size: .; v_call: TRBV18; d_call: .; j_call: TRBJ1-5; cdr3_aa: CASSPSGEGSNQPQHF; cdr3_nt: TGTGCCAGCTCACCCTCAGGGGAAGGGAGCAATCAGCCCCAGCATTTT
clone_size: .; v_call: TRBV20-1; d_call: TRBD2; j_call: TRBJ2-7; cdr3_aa: CSASRLAGQFEQYF; cdr3_nt: TGCAGTGCTAGTAGACTAGCGGGCCAATTCGAGCAGTACTTC
clone_size: .; v_call: TRBV27; d_call: .; j_call: TRBJ2-7; cdr3_aa: CASSYQRGRGAYEQYF; cdr3_nt: TGTGCCAGCAGCTACCAACGGGGCAGGGGGGCCTACGAGCAGTACTTC
clone_size: .; v_call: TRBV6-2/TRBV6-3; d_call: TRBD2; j_call: TRBJ2-3; cdr3_aa: CASSRGPTSGRVTDTQYF; cdr3_nt: TGTGCCAGCAGTCGGGGTCCGACTAGCGGGAGGGTCACAGATACGCAGTATTTT
clone_size: .; v_call: TRBV7-2; d_call: TRBD2; j_call: TRBJ2-2; cdr3_aa: CASSPLAGVLTGELFF; cdr3_nt: TGTGCCAGCAGCCCCCTAGCGGGAGTTTTAACCGGGGAGCTGTTTTTT
clone_size: .; v_call: TRBV7-9; d_call: TRBD1; j_call: TRBJ1-4; cdr3_aa: CASSSRRTGGEKLFF; cdr3_nt: TGTGCCAGCAGCTCCAGGAGGACAGGAGGCGAAAAACTGTTTTTT
clone_size: .; v_call: TRBV11-2; d_call: .; j_call: TRBJ1-6; cdr3_aa: CASSLVQGSNSPLHF; cdr3_nt: TGTGCCAGCAGCTTAGTCCAGGGGAGTAATTCACCCCTCCACTTT
clone_size: .; v_call: TRBV25-1; d_call: .; j_call: TRBJ2-1; cdr3_aa: CASSEYLGQQFF; cdr3_nt: TGTGCCAGCAGTGAATATCTGGGGCAGCAGTTCTTC
clone_size: .; v_call: TRBV9; d_call: .; j_call: TRBJ2-3; cdr3_aa: CASSLRGGTDTQYF; cdr3_nt: TGTGCCAGCAGCCTCCGGGGAGGCACAGATACGCAGTATTTT
clone_size: .; v_call: TRBV15; d_call: .; j_call: TRBJ2-7; cdr3_aa: CATSRDEGAYEQYF; cdr3_nt: TGTGCCACCAGCAGAGATGAAGGGGCCTACGAGCAGTACTTC
clone_size: .; v_call: TRBV27; d_call: .; j_call: TRBJ2-3; cdr3_aa: CASSFVQGTADTQYF; cdr3_nt: TGTGCCAGCAGTTTTGTGCAGGGGACGGCGGATACGCAGTATTTT
clone_size: .; v_call: TRBV30; d_call: .; j_call: TRBJ1-1; cdr3_aa: CAWNGGNTEAFF; cdr3_nt: TGTGCCTGGAACGGGGGGAACACTGAAGCTTTCTTT
clone_size: .; v_call: TRBV28; d_call: .; j_call: TRBJ1-2; cdr3_aa: CASSSRSNYGYTF; cdr3_nt: TGTGCCAGCAGTTCCCGGTCTAACTATGGCTACACCTTC
clone_size: .; v_call: TRBV11-2; d_call: .; j_call: TRBJ2-7; cdr3_aa: CASSPDRIYEQYF; cdr3_nt: TGTGCCAGCAGCCCCGACAGGATCTACGAGCAGTACTTC
clone_size: .; v_call: TRBV23-1; d_call: .; j_call: TRBJ1-1; cdr3_aa: CASSQSRTAVTEAFF; cdr3_nt: TGCGCCAGCAGTCAATCTAGGACAGCCGTAACTGAAGCTTTCTTT
clone_size: many; v_call: TRBV28; d_call: TRBD1; j_call: TRBJ1-5; cdr3_aa: CASSPAGTGGKPQHF; cdr3_nt: TGTGCCAGCAGTCCCGCCGGGACAGGGGGTAAGCCCCAGCATTTT
clone_size: .; v_call: TRBV19; d_call: .; j_call: TRBJ2-5; cdr3_aa: CASSIKWPGPGRETQYF; cdr3_nt: TGTGCCAGTAGTATCAAGTGGCCGGGCCCAGGGAGGGAGACCCAGTACTTC
clone_size: .; v_call: TRBV6-5; d_call: .; j_call: TRBJ2-5; cdr3_aa: CASKTTPKETQYF; cdr3_nt: TGTGCCAGTAAGACTACTCCCAAAGAGACCCAGTACTTC
clone_size: .; v_call: TRBV27; d_call: TRBD1; j_call: TRBJ2-7; cdr3_aa: CASSLSNVRGQGFYEQYF; cdr3_nt: TGTGCCAGCAGTTTATCGAATGTTAGGGGACAGGGGTTCTACGAGCAGTACTTC
clone_size: .; v_call: TRBV21-1; d_call: .; j_call: TRBJ1-1; cdr3_aa: CASSKGGSGTAFLNTEAFF; cdr3_nt: TGTGCCAGCAGCAAAGGAGGGTCCGGGACAGCATTTTTGAACACTGAAGCTTTCTTT
clone_size: .; v_call: TRBV18; d_call: .; j_call: TRBJ2-1; cdr3_aa: CASSPPPGYNEQFF; cdr3_nt: TGTGCCAGCTCACCACCTCCAGGCTACAATGAGCAGTTCTTC
clone_size: .; v_call: TRBV6-6; d_call: .; j_call: TRBJ1-3; cdr3_aa: CASTPGGGSGNTIYF; cdr3_nt: TGTGCCAGCACCCCCGGCGGGGGCTCTGGAAACACCATATATTTT
clone_size: .; v_call: TRBV29-1; d_call: TRBD2; j_call: TRBJ2-7; cdr3_aa: CSVEEWTGGLAGVYEQYF; cdr3_nt: TGCAGCGTTGAAGAATGGACGGGAGGGCTAGCGGGAGTCTACGAGCAGTACTTC
clone_size: .; v_call: TRBV27; d_call: TRBD1; j_call: TRBJ2-7; cdr3_aa: CASSSPGTGRYEQYF; cdr3_nt: TGTGCCAGCAGCTCCCCCGGGACAGGGCGGTACGAGCAGTACTTC
clone_size: .; v_call: TRBV20-1; d_call: .; j_call: TRBJ2-1; cdr3_aa: CSASEQGYNEQFF; cdr3_nt: TGCAGTGCTAGTGAACAGGGCTACAATGAGCAGTTCTTC
clone_size: .; v_call: TRBV28; d_call: TRBD1; j_call: TRBJ1-2; cdr3_aa: CASSSTGGSYGYTF; cdr3_nt: TGTGCCAGCAGTTCGACAGGGGGGAGCTATGGCTACACCTTC
clone_size: once; v_call: TRBV18; d_call: TRBD1; j_call: TRBJ1-4; cdr3_aa: CASSRNGQDQKLFF; cdr3_nt: TGTGCCAGCTCACGTAATGGACAGGACCAAAAACTGTTTTTT
clone_size: .; v_call: TRBV4-1; d_call: TRBD2; j_call: TRBJ2-7; cdr3_aa: CASSRPTSGKDEQYF; cdr3_nt: TGCGCCAGCAGCCGACCGACTAGCGGGAAAGACGAGCAGTACTTC
clone_size: .; v_call: TRBV6-4; d_call: TRBD2; j_call: TRBJ2-1; cdr3_aa: CASRRSGRANEQFF; cdr3_nt: TGTGCCAGCAGAAGGAGCGGGAGGGCCAATGAGCAGTTCTTC
clone_size: .; v_call: TRBV19; d_call: TRBD1; j_call: TRBJ1-4; cdr3_aa: CASNTGGRNEKLFF; cdr3_nt: TGTGCCAGTAATACAGGGGGAAGGAATGAAAAACTGTTTTTT
clone_size: .; v_call: TRBV7-3; d_call: .; j_call: TRBJ2-7; cdr3_aa: CASSLSPGNYEQYF; cdr3_nt: TGTGCCAGCAGCTTAAGCCCCGGGAACTACGAGCAGTACTTC
clone_size: .; v_call: TRBV28; d_call: TRBD1; j_call: TRBJ2-5; cdr3_aa: CASTLGQLDQETQYF; cdr3_nt: TGTGCCAGCACCTTGGGACAGTTGGACCAAGAGACCCAGTACTTC
clone_size: .; v_call: TRBV5-1; d_call: TRBD1; j_call: TRBJ1-6; cdr3_aa: CASSDPGQGSSPLHF; cdr3_nt: TGCGCCAGCAGCGACCCGGGACAGGGGAGTTCACCCCTCCACTTT
clone_size: .; v_call: TRBV5-1; d_call: TRBD1; j_call: TRBJ2-6; cdr3_aa: CASSMKQGAGANVLTF; cdr3_nt: TGCGCCAGCAGCATGAAACAGGGGGCTGGGGCCAACGTCCTGACTTTC
clone_size: once; v_call: TRBV3-1/TRBV3-2; d_call: .; j_call: TRBJ2-3; cdr3_aa: CASSQDGLLTDTQYF; cdr3_nt: TGTGCCAGCAGCCAAGACGGACTACTCACAGATACGCAGTATTTT
clone_size: once; v_call: TRBV5-1; d_call: .; j_call: TRBJ2-7; cdr3_aa: CASSLGPAETYEQYF; cdr3_nt: TGCGCCAGCAGCTTGGGACCAGCGGAGACCTACGAGCAGTACTTC
clone_size: .; v_call: TRBV19; d_call: TRBD2; j_call: TRBJ2-1; cdr3_aa: CASSMGTSGSDEQFF; cdr3_nt: TGTGCCAGTAGTATGGGGACTAGCGGGAGCGATGAGCAGTTCTTC
clone_size: .; v_call: TRBV4-3; d_call: TRBD1; j_call: TRBJ1-3; cdr3_aa: CASSQEVSKTGVGNTIYF; cdr3_nt: TGCGCCAGCAGCCAAGAAGTCTCGAAGACAGGGGTTGGAAACACCATATATTTT
clone_size: few; v_call: TRBV5-4; d_call: .; j_call: TRBJ2-5; cdr3_aa: CASTTGSSGRETQYF; cdr3_nt: TGTGCCAGCACCACCGGTAGTAGCGGAAGGGAGACCCAGTACTTC
clone_size: .; v_call: TRBV4-2; d_call: TRBD1; j_call: TRBJ2-4; cdr3_aa: CASSQGDRDKNIQYF; cdr3_nt: TGTGCCAGCAGCCAAGGGGACAGGGACAAAAACATTCAGTACTTC
clone_size: .; v_call: TRBV19; d_call: TRBD1; j_call: TRBJ2-7; cdr3_aa: CASSRGQASSYEQYF; cdr3_nt: TGTGCCAGTAGTAGGGGACAGGCGAGCTCCTACGAGCAGTACTTC
clone_size: .; v_call: TRBV7-2; d_call: .; j_call: TRBJ2-2; cdr3_aa: CASSPTGLPTGELFF; cdr3_nt: TGTGCCAGCAGCCCGACAGGCTTGCCCACCGGGGAGCTGTTTTTT
clone_size: few; v_call: TRBV4-2; d_call: .; j_call: TRBJ2-2; cdr3_aa: CASSLVGGTNTGELFF; cdr3_nt: TGTGCCAGCAGCCTCGTAGGGGGAACAAACACCGGGGAGCTGTTTTTT
clone_size: .; v_call: TRBV29-1; d_call: TRBD2; j_call: TRBJ2-5; cdr3_aa: CSGAGLDQETQYF; cdr3_nt: TGCAGCGGCGCCGGACTAGATCAAGAGACCCAGTACTTC
clone_size: .; v_call: TRBV28; d_call: .; j_call: TRBJ1-1; cdr3_aa: CASREQQVNTEAFF; cdr3_nt: TGTGCCAGCAGGGAACAACAGGTTAACACTGAAGCTTTCTTT
clone_size: .; v_call: TRBV3-1/TRBV3-2; d_call: .; j_call: TRBJ2-3; cdr3_aa: CASSQDRANPYTDTQYF; cdr3_nt: TGTGCCAGCAGCCAAGATCGAGCGAACCCTTACACAGATACGCAGTATTTT